This record looks at one T cell receptor (beta chain) sequence and its context. No antigen is known for it. This sample was included in a study of CD8+CD57+ T cells in acquired aplastic anemia. Study-level information: DNA recovered from sorted CD4+ and CD8+ cells had a mean of approximately 3.4 ug. Study-wide points: Significant differences in CD8+ Simpson's diversity were not observed between patients and controls.

Profiles of TCR beta VDJ and CDR3 were generated from a genomic DNA template. TCRdb re-analysed the reads in MiXCR, keeping a single row per CDR3 protein. Counted here are around 170,000 distinct CDR3 sequences, approximately 48% occurring once; the ten biggest clones make up 9.7%. Germline V gene lookup returns CDR1 WNHNN and CDR2 SYGVQD (reference sequence). This CDR3 has 15 amino acids. Trimming took 3 bases from V and 8 from J; bases not matched to a gene: 9. CD8+CD57+ cell expansion had been shown by flow cytometry in patients chosen for sequencing. All patients had severe acquired aplastic anemia. Sampling of blood occurred while the patients had still received no therapy.

The chain recombines TRBV10-1 with TRBJ2-2; 7 bases align to TRBD2. Sequences were obtained from sorted CD4+, CD8+, or CD8+CD57+ T cells (not recorded which) from PBMCs. This receptor was obtained from a human donor with aplastic anemia. The CDR3 sequence: CASSDWGGFRGELFF. CDR3 in DNA: TGCGCCAGCAGTGATTGGGGAGGGTTCCGAGGGGAGCTGTTTTTT.